This T cell receptor (beta chain) was identified during a study of Graves' ophthalmopathy and Graves' hyperthyroidism. CDR1 is SQVTM, CDR2 ANQGSEA, per germline. V lost 4 bases and J 5 bases, leaving 8 bases between the germline ends. This CDR3 comprises 12 residues. Investigators amplified TCR beta CDR3 regions from RNA transcripts. The library came from an HTBI-primed first-round RT-PCR and a second-round multiplex PCR. TCRdb used MiXCR to reprocess the multiplex PCR reads, holding one entry per CDR3 protein. In the table there are over 650,000 distinct CDR3 sequences, 35% to 50% of which are singletons. This clonotype showed up many times.

The chain employs TRBV29-1 and TRBJ2-2; D is perhaps TRBD2 (5 bases). This clonotype was obtained from an adult man with Graves' ophthalmopathy. The sequenced sample was peripheral blood. The CDR3 nucleotides read TGCAGCGTTGGAAGGGAGACCGGGGAGCTGTTTTTT. Protein product: CSVGRETGELFF.